This TCR beta chain is from a study of blood T cell repertoires in COVID-19. The wider study: Collection of acute and convalescent COVID-19 samples took place in the United States, Italy and Spain. PBMCs, B-cell-depleted T cells, or T cells provided the cDNA or gDNA that made up the material.

Methods used by the authors: The assay estimated nucleated cells by amplifying reference gene primers. Method: immunoSEQ multiplex PCR; TCRdb's copy keeps in-frame clones and lacks some. V, J and clone size derive from that table, while D and trimming were established from the DNA sequence. The data hold more than 85,000 clones, with around four fifths observed a single time. The sequencing input was peripheral blood. This TCR was recovered from a man between 70 and 80 years old with acute or convalescent COVID-19.

The CDR3 coding sequence is TGTGCCAGCAGCCCCCCAGGGAACACCGGGGAGCTGTTTTTT. Translated, it gives CASSPPGNTGELFF. V and J are TRBV13 and TRBJ2-2; D remains ambiguous. Trimming removed 5 bases from V and 1 base from J, with 8 bases in between. CDR1 PRHDT and CDR2 FYEKMQ come from the germline V gene (reference sequence). This CDR3 has 14 residues.